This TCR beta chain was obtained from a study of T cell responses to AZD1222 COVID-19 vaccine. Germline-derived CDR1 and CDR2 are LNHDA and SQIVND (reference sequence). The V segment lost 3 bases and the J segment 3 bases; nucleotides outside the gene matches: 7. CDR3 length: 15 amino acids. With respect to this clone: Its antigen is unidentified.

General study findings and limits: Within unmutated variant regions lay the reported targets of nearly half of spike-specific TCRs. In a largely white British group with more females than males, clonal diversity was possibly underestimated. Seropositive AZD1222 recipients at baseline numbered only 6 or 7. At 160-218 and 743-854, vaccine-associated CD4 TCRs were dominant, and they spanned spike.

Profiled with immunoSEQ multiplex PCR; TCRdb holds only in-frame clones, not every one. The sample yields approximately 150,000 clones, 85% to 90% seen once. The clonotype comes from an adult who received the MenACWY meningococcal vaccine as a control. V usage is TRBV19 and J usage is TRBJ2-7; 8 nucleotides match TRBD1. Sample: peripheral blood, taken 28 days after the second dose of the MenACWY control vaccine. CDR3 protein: CASSIGTGWGYEQYF. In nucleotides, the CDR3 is TGTGCCAGTAGTATTGGGACAGGATGGGGCTACGAGCAGTACTTC.